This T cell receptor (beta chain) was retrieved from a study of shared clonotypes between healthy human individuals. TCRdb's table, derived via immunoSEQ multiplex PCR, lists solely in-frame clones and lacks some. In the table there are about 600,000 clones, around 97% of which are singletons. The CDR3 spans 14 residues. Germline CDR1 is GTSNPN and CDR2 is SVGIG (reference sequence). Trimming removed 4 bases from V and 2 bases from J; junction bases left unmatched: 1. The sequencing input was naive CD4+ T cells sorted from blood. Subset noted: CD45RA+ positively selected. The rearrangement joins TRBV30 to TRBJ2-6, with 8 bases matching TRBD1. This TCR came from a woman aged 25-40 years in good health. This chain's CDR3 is CAWTGGAGANVLTF. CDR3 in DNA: TGTGCCTGGACAGGGGGCGCTGGGGCCAACGTCCTGACTTTC.